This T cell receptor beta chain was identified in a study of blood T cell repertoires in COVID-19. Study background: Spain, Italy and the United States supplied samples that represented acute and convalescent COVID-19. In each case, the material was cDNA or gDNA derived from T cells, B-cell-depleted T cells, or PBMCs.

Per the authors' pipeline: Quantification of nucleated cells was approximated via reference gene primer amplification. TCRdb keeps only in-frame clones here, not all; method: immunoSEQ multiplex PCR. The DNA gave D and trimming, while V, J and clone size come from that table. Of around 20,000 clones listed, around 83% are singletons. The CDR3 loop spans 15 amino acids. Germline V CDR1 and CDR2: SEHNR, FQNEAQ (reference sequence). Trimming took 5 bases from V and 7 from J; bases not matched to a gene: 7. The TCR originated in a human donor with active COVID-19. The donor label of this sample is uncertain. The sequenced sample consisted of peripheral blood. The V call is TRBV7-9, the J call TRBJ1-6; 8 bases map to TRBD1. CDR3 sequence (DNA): TGTGCCAGCAGCCTAACTGGACAGGGAAATTCACCCCTCCACTTT. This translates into CASSLTGQGNSPLHF.